This TCR beta chain was recovered during a study of regulatory T cells in long-lasting Graves disease. This clonotype was picked up many times. As to time point: newly diagnosed GD, antithyroid drugs for less than 3 months. There was RNA extracted from PBMCs, and the TCR library was made from it. An endocrinology department in Xi'an, China, supplied the patients. V lost 2 bases to trimming and J lost 6 bases, with 7 bases between them. Germline V gene data show CDR1 as SGHTA and CDR2 as FQGTGA. This CDR3 comprises 13 residues. Assembly of TCR beta libraries relied on iRepertoire HTBI primers together with Arm-PCR of CDR3 regions. TCRdb reanalysed the multiplex PCR reads using MiXCR and keeps one entry per CDR3 protein. The table shows approximately 460,000 distinct CDR3 sequences, with less than 20% occurring only once. In addition, the sample was reused for a study of T cells in Graves' hyperthyroidism and ophthalmopathy. Per that paper: A set of HTBI primers served as the primers for a first-round RT-PCR of the TCR CDR3.

The specimen was peripheral blood mononuclear cells (PBMCs), collected at new diagnosis, from a patient treated with antithyroid drugs. The source is a woman in her thirties with Graves disease. The chain employs TRBV7-3 and TRBJ2-2; D is undetermined. The CDR3 sequence is CASSLGYAGELFF. The CDR3, as DNA: TGTGCCAGCAGCTTAGGGTACGCCGGGGAGCTGTTTTTT.